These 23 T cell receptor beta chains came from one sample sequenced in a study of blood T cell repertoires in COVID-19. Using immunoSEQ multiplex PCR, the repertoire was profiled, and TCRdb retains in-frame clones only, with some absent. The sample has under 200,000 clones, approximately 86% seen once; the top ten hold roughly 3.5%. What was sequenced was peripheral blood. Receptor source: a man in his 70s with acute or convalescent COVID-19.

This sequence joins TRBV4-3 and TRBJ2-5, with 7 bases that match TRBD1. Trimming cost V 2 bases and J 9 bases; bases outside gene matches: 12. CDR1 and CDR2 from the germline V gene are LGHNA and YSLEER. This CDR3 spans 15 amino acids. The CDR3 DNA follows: TGCGCCAGCAGCCAAAAAACAGGGGCCGAAATGTCCCAGTACTTC. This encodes CASSQKTGAEMSQYF.

The CDR3 DNA reads as TGTGCCAGCATAGGCGGGGGGGCCTACAATGAGCAGTTCTTC. Its translation is CASIGGGAYNEQFF. The chain uses TRBV28 and TRBJ2-1; 9 bases are shared with TRBD2. Germline CDR1 is MDHEN and CDR2 is SYDVKM. Trimming removed 7 bases from V and 2 bases from J; junction bases left unmatched: 3. The CDR3 consists of 14 residues.

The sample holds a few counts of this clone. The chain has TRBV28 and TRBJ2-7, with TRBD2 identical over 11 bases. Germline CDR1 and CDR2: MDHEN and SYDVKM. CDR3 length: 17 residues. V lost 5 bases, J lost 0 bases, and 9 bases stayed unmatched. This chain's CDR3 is CASSELRGLADSYEQYF. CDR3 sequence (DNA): TGTGCCAGCAGTGAACTCAGGGGACTAGCGGACTCCTACGAGCAGTACTTC.

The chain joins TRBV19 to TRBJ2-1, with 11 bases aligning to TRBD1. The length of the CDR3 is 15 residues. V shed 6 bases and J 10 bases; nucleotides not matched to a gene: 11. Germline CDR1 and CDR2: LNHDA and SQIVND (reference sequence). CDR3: CASSITGQGAYEQFF. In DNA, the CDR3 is TGTGCCAGTAGCATAACAGGACAGGGGGCTTACGAGCAGTTCTTC. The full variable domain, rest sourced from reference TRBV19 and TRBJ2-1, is DGGITQSPKYLFRKEGQNVTLSCEQNLNHDAMYWYRQDPGQGLRLIYYSQIVNDFQKGDIAEGYSVSREKKESFPLTVTSAQKNPTAFYLCASSITGQGAYEQFFGPGTRLTVL.

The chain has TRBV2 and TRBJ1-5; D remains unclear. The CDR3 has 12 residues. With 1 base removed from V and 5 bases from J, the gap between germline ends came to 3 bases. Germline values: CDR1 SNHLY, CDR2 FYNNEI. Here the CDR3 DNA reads TGTGCCAGCAGTGAAGGAGATCAGCCCCAGCATTTT. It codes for CASSEGDQPQHF.

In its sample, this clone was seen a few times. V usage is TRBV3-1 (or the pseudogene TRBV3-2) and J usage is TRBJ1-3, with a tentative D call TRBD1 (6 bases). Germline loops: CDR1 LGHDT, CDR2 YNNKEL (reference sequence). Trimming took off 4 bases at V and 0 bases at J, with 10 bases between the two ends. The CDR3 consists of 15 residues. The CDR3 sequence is CASSRDINSGNTIYF. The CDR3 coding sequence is TGTGCCAGCAGCCGGGACATAAACTCTGGAAACACCATATATTTT.

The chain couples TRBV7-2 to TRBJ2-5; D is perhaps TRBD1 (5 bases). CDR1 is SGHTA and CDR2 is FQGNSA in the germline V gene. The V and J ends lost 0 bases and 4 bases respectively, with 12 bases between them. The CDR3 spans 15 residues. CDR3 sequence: CASSLAAWGPETQYF. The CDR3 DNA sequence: TGTGCCAGCAGCTTAGCGGCATGGGGCCCAGAGACCCAGTACTTC.

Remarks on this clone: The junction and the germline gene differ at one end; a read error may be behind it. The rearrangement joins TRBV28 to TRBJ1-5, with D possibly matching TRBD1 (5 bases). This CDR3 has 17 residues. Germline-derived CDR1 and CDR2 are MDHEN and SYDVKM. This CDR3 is CASSPIGGSGSYQPQHF. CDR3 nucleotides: TGTGCCAGCAGCCCCATCGGGGGGTCTGGTAGCTATCAGCCCCAGCATTTT.

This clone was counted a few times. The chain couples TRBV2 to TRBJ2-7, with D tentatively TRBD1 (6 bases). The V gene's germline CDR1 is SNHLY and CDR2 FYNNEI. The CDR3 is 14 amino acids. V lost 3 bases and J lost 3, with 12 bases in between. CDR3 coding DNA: TGTGCCAGCAGTGATCAGGGGACCGACTACGAGCAGTACTTC. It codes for CASSDQGTDYEQYF.

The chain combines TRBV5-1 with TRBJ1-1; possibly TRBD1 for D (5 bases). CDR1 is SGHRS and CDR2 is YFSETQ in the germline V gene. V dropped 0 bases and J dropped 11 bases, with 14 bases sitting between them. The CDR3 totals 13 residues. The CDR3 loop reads CASSLGQGGGAFF. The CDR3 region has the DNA TGCGCCAGCAGCTTGGGGCAGGGCGGAGGGGCTTTCTTT.

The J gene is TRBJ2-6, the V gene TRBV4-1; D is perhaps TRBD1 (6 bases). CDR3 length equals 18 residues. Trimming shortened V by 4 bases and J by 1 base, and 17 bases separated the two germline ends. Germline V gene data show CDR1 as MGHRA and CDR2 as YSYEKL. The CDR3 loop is CASSRTGTSASGANVLTF. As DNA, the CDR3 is TGCGCCAGCAGCCGAACCGGGACATCCGCTTCTGGGGCCAACGTCCTGACTTTC.

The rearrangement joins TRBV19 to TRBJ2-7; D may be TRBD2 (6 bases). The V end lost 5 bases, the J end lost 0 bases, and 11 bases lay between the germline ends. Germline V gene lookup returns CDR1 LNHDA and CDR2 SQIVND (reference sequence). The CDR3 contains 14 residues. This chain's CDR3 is CASSWGRNSYEQYF. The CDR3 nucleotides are TGTGCCAGTAGTTGGGGGAGGAACTCCTACGAGCAGTACTTC.

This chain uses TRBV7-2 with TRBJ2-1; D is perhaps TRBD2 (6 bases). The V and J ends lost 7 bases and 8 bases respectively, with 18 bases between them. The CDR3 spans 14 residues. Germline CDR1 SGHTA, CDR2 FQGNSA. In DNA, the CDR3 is TGTGCCAGCAAGCTTAGGGGAGGATTGCATGAGCAGTTCTTC. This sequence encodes CASKLRGGLHEQFF.

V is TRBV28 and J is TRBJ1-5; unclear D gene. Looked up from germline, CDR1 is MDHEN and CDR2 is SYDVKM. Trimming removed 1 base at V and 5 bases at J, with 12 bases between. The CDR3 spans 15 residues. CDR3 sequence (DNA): TGTGCCAGCAGTTTATCGCGGGCAGGCCATCAGCCCCAGCATTTT. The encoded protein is CASSLSRAGHQPQHF.

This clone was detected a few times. The CDR3 DNA reads TGTGCCAGCAGCCGGACAAACGGGAACACTGAAGCTTTCTTT. It encodes CASSRTNGNTEAFF. This rearrangement joins TRBV3-1 (or the pseudogene TRBV3-2) to TRBJ1-1; D may be TRBD1 (5 bases). V lost 4 bases, J lost 1 base, and 10 bases lay in between. Per germline, CDR1 LGHDT and CDR2 YNNKEL (reference sequence). The CDR3 sequence is 14 residues long.

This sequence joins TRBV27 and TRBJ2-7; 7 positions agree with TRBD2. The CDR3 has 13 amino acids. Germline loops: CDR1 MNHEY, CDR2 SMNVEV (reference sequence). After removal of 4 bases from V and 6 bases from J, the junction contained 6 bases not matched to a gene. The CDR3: CASSSGTTGEQYF. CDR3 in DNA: TGTGCCAGCAGTTCCGGGACTACGGGCGAGCAGTACTTC.

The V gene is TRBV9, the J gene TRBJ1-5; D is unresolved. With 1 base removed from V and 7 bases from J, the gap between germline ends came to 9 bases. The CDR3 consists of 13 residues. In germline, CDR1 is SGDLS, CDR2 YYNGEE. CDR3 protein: CASSVWEGQPQHF. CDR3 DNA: TGTGCCAGCAGCGTATGGGAGGGACAGCCCCAGCATTTT.

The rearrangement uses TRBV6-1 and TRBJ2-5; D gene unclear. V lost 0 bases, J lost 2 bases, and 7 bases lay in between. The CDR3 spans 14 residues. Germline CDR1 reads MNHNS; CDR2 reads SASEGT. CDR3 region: CASSEARFQETQYF. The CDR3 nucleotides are TGTGCCAGCAGTGAAGCGCGTTTTCAAGAGACCCAGTACTTC.

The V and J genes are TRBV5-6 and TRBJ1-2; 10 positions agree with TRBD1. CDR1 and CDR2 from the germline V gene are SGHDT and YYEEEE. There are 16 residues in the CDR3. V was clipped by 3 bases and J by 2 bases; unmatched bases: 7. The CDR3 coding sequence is TGTGCCAGCAGCTGGGACAGGGGATCGACCAACTATGGCTACACCTTC. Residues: CASSWDRGSTNYGYTF.

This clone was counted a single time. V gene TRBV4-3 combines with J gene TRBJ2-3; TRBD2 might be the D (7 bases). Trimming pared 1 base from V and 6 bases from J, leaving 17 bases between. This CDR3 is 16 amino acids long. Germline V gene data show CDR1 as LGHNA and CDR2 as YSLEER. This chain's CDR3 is CASSQAAGGAGDTQYF. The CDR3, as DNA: TGCGCCAGCAGCCAAGCTGCTGGGGGGGCCGGGGATACGCAGTATTTT.

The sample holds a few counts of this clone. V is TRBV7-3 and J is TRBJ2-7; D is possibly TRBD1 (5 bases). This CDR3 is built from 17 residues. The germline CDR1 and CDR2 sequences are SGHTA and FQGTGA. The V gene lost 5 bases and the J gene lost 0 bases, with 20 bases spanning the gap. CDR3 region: CASSLLLDILSSYEQYF. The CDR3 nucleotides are TGTGCCAGCAGCCTTCTTCTGGACATTTTGAGCTCCTACGAGCAGTACTTC.

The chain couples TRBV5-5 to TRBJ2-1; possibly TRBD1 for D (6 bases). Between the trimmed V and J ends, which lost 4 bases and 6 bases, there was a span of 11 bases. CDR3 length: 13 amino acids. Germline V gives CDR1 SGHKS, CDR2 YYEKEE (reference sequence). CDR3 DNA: TGTGCCAGCAGCCTCGGACAGATCAATGAGCAGTTCTTC. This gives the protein CASSLGQINEQFF.

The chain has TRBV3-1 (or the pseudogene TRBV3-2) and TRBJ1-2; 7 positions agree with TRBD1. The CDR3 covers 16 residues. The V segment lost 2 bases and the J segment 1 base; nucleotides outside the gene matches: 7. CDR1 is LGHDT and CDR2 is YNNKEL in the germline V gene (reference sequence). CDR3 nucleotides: TGTGCCAGCAGCCAACTTTGGACAGGATTTAACTATGGCTACACCTTC. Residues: CASSQLWTGFNYGYTF.